This TCR beta chain is drawn from a study of blood T cell repertoires in COVID-19. On the study more broadly: Acute and convalescent COVID-19 specimens originated in the United States, Italy and Spain. PBMCs, B-cell-depleted T cells, or T cells were the source of the cDNA or gDNA that made up the material.

The Seattle patients joined while their infection was active and were tracked longitudinally afterward. Study processing details: Cell counts per sample came from amplifying reference gene primers. Profiled with immunoSEQ multiplex PCR; TCRdb holds only in-frame clones, not every one. From that table come the V and J calls and clone size; the DNA was used to work out D and trimming. The table records a few hundred thousand clones, around 89% of them present only once. The CDR3 totals 18 residues. The germline V gene has CDR1 MDHEN and CDR2 SYDVKM. V was cut by 1 base and J by 4 bases, with 22 bases left in between.

This receptor was taken from a woman aged 30 to 39 with COVID-19, enrolled during active disease. The specimen sequenced was peripheral blood. The chain uses TRBV28 and TRBJ1-2; unclear D gene. CDR3 region: CASSLLILRSTKGYGYTF. The CDR3 DNA follows: TGTGCCAGCAGTTTATTAATCTTGAGGTCGACGAAAGGCTATGGCTACACCTTC.